What follows are 14 T cell receptor beta chains derived from one specimen sequenced in a study of blood T cell repertoires in COVID-19. Clones were sequenced by immunoSEQ multiplex PCR, and TCRdb holds only the in-frame ones, with some missing. The profile covers roughly 430,000 clones, with approximately 85% appearing a single time and 2% to 2.5% taken by the ten largest. The sample comprised PBMCs or T cells enriched from blood (not recorded which). The source is a woman between 40 and 50 years old with acute COVID-19.

The chain uses TRBV6-5 and TRBJ1-2; 8 positions match TRBD1. In germline, CDR1 is MNHEY, CDR2 SVGAGI. The junction had 3 bases not matched to a gene; V was cut back by 6 bases and J by 3 bases. The CDR3 is 13 amino acids. The CDR3 region is CASSMDRDYGYTF. The CDR3 region has the DNA TGTGCCAGCAGCATGGACAGGGACTATGGCTACACCTTC.

This clone was found once. The chain uses TRBV30 and TRBJ1-6; 12 positions agree with TRBD1. The junction had 6 bases not matched to a gene; V was cut back by 5 bases and J by 10 bases. Germline V gives CDR1 GTSNPN, CDR2 SVGIG (reference sequence). The CDR3 covers 14 residues. The CDR3 sequence is CAWDTGTGGSPLHF. In nucleotides, the CDR3 is TGTGCCTGGGACACCGGGACAGGGGGCTCACCCCTCCACTTT.

The chain links TRBV9 to TRBJ1-2; TRBD1 matches at 9 bases. Germline CDR1 SGDLS, CDR2 YYNGEE. V gave up 4 bases and J gave up 9 bases; unmatched junction bases: 19. The length of the CDR3 is 17 residues. CDR3 residues: CASSTTSRTGTGFSYTF. The CDR3 coding sequence is TGTGCCAGCAGCACCACCTCGAGGACCGGGACAGGGTTTAGCTACACCTTC.

The chain joins TRBV7-2 to TRBJ1-2, with 11 nucleotides matching TRBD1. This CDR3 spans 15 amino acids. Germline V gene sequence: CDR1 SGHTA, CDR2 FQGNSA. Trimming took 5 bases from V and 8 from J; bases not matched to a gene: 10. CDR3: CASSTRTGGAEGYTF. For the CDR3, the DNA is TGTGCCAGCAGCACCCGGACAGGGGGCGCTGAAGGCTACACCTTC. Full variable domain (outside the CDR3, taken from reference TRBV7-2 and TRBJ1-2): GAGVSQSPSNKVTEKGKDVELRCDPISGHTALYWYRQSLGQGLEFLIYFQGNSAPDKSGLPSDRFSAERTGGSVSTLTIQRTQQEDSAVYLCASSTRTGGAEGYTFGSGTRLTVV.

This chain links TRBV28 with TRBJ1-1; 8 bases line up with TRBD1. Germline CDR1 reads MDHEN; CDR2 reads SYDVKM. The CDR3 loop spans 14 amino acids. Unmatched junction bases numbered 7, after V lost 6 bases and J lost 4 bases. The DNA of the CDR3 is TGTGCCAGCAGCCAGGACAGGGTGACCACTGAAGCTTTCTTT. Translation gives CASSQDRVTTEAFF.

This chain uses TRBV19 with TRBJ2-2; 11 bases agree with TRBD1. CDR1 and CDR2 from the germline V gene are LNHDA and SQIVND (reference sequence). V shed 7 bases and J 5 bases; nucleotides not matched to a gene: 3. The CDR3 is made up of 14 amino acids. The DNA of the CDR3 is TGTGCCAGTAAGGGACAGGGGGTGACCGGGGAGCTGTTTTTT. Translation: CASKGQGVTGELFF.

In its sample, this clone was seen once. This chain links TRBV5-5 with TRBJ2-1; 11 positions agree with TRBD1. The germline V gene has CDR1 SGHKS and CDR2 YYEKEE (reference sequence). The CDR3 is 13 residues long. V trimming: 3 bases; J trimming: 7 bases; junction bases outside the gene matches: 0. Here the CDR3 reads CASSWDRGNEQFF. The CDR3 DNA reads TGTGCCAGCAGCTGGGACAGGGGGAATGAGCAGTTCTTC.

In DNA, the CDR3 is TGCGCCAGCGCCTTCTGGACAGGGGGCGCCTGGCTTACTACCTACACCTTC. Translating gives CASAFWTGGAWLTTYTF. The genes are TRBV5-1 and TRBJ1-2; the match to TRBD1 covers 11 bases. The trim removed 7 bases at V and 10 bases at J, leaving 21 bases unmatched. This CDR3 is built from 17 residues. Germline loops: CDR1 SGHRS, CDR2 YFSETQ.

The rearrangement joins TRBV4-1 to TRBJ2-4; a possible D gene is TRBD2 (6 bases). V was trimmed by 0 bases and J by 1 base, leaving 16 bases between them. Germline V gene data show CDR1 as MGHRA and CDR2 as YSYEKL. This CDR3 has 18 residues. Here the CDR3 reads CASSQEIFREPAKNIQYF. The CDR3 DNA reads as TGCGCCAGCAGCCAAGAGATTTTTCGGGAGCCCGCCAAAAACATTCAGTACTTC.

The chain joins TRBV6-5 to TRBJ1-6; a possible D gene is TRBD1 (5 bases). CDR1 MNHEY and CDR2 SVGAGI come from the germline V gene. The CDR3 totals 14 residues. Deletions cut 4 bases from V and 4 bases from J, with 8 bases between. CDR3: CASSFQGYNSPLHF. The CDR3 DNA is TGTGCCAGCAGTTTCCAGGGTTATAATTCACCCCTCCACTTT.

The V call is TRBV30, the J call TRBJ1-3; D unclear. The V gene lost 0 bases and the J gene lost 8 bases, with 26 bases spanning the gap. Germline CDR1 reads GTSNPN; CDR2 reads SVGIG (reference sequence). The CDR3 is 18 amino acids. CDR3 coding DNA: TGTGCCTGGAGTGTACTAGAGGCCGGCGCGCTGTTCGGAGACACCATATATTTT. This translates into CAWSVLEAGALFGDTIYF. Supplemented by reference TRBV30 and TRBJ1-3, the full variable domain reads SQTIHQWPATLVQPVGSPLSLECTVEGTSNPNLYWYRQAAGRGLQLLFYSVGIGQISSEVPQNLSASRPQDRQFILSSKKLLLSDSGFYLCAWSVLEAGALFGDTIYFGEGSWLTVV.

The rearrangement joins TRBV7-8 to TRBJ1-2; D remains ambiguous. Germline lookup yields CDR1 SGHVS and CDR2 FQNEAQ. V gave up 5 bases and J gave up 0 bases, with 7 bases separating them. The CDR3 has 13 amino acids. CDR3 DNA sequence: TGTGCCAGCAGCCTTCTAGCTAACTATGGCTACACCTTC. It is translated as CASSLLANYGYTF.

The chain couples TRBV5-1 to TRBJ1-6; D call uncertain. The CDR3 is made up of 13 amino acids. Trimming pared 3 bases from V and 7 bases from J, leaving 8 bases between. From germline, CDR1 is SGHRS and CDR2 YFSETQ. CDR3 nucleotides: TGCGCCAGCAGCTCGGGGAGGAATTCACCCCTCCACTTT. The encoded protein is CASSSGRNSPLHF.

The chain carries TRBV5-1 and TRBJ2-3; no clear D. The CDR3 has 18 residues. Germline values: CDR1 SGHRS, CDR2 YFSETQ. Trimming shortened V by 4 bases and J by 4 bases, and 25 bases separated the two germline ends. CDR3 sequence: CASSPPGVLVRSADTQYF. In DNA, the CDR3 is TGCGCCAGCAGCCCGCCGGGTGTGTTGGTGCGGTCGGCAGATACGCAGTATTTT.